The clone carrying this TCR beta chain was counted between two and nine times. Germline V CDR1 and CDR2: LGHDT, YNNKEL (reference sequence). There are 16 residues in the CDR3. V gave up 4 bases and J gave up 0 bases; unmatched junction bases: 5. These data come from a study of blood T cell repertoires in COVID-19. Study in general: COVID-19 samples collected from the United States, Italy and Spain covered acute and convalescent phases. The cDNA or gDNA used as material had been derived from T cells, B-cell-depleted T cells, or PBMCs.

Authors' methods: Amplification with reference gene primers provided the estimates of nucleated cell counts. The method was immunoSEQ multiplex PCR; TCRdb's version includes in-frame clones alone and lacks a portion of them. That table gives V, J and clone size, and the DNA gave D and trimming. The sample contains around 270,000 clones, 88% of which appear only once. The chain couples TRBV3-1 (or the pseudogene TRBV3-2) to TRBJ2-3; 9 positions match TRBD2. The source is a man between 60 and 75 years old who had recovered from COVID-19. The sample was peripheral blood. CDR3 in amino acids: CASSPTSGRSTDTQYF. Written as DNA, the CDR3 is TGTGCCAGCAGCCCTACCAGCGGGAGGAGCACAGATACGCAGTATTTT.